A selection of T cell receptor beta chains follows, all from one sample in a study of T-cell reconstitution after alpha-beta-depleted transplantation in children. In TCRdb, the PCR reads were re-called with MiXCR into one record per CDR3 protein. This sample has about 980,000 distinct CDR3 sequences; 25% to 30% occur once, and the top ten carry around 30%. This specimen consisted of PBMCs, mostly from graft donor cells, obtained 360 days after TCRalphabeta/CD19-depleted stem cell transplant. The receptors originated from a boy under two years old who had a stem cell transplant for SCID, so the T cells may come from the graft donor. Each CDR3 is given with its conserved first and last residue. Each record gives: D gene, J gene, V gene, clone size, CDR3 protein, CDR3 DNA. A D gene is named only where the DNA matches it firmly. A row's size may be missing; if present it is once, few, many or a size class.

>-|TRBJ2-6|TRBV19|-
CASSERPHGSNVLTF
TGTGCCAGTAGTGAAAGGCCACATGGGAGCAACGTCCTGACTTTC
>-|TRBJ1-5|TRBV20-1|few
CSAWNRNSNQPQHF
TGCAGTGCTTGGAACAGGAATAGCAATCAGCCCCAGCATTTT
>TRBD2|TRBJ2-3|TRBV9|-
CASSPSGLAEGTDTQYF
TGTGCCAGCAGCCCGTCAGGACTAGCGGAGGGCACAGATACGCAGTATTTT
>-|TRBJ1-1|TRBV12-3/TRBV12-4|-
CASGEGPGPVTEAFF
TGTGCCAGCGGGGAGGGACCGGGGCCGGTCACTGAAGCTTTCTTT
>-|TRBJ2-1|TRBV29-1|-
CSVDPMGRGNNEQFF
TGCAGCGTTGATCCCATGGGTCGGGGTAACAATGAGCAGTTCTTC
>-|TRBJ2-1|TRBV7-8|-
CASSLGVGFYNEQFF
TGTGCCAGCAGCTTAGGCGTGGGTTTCTACAATGAGCAGTTCTTC
>TRBD1|TRBJ2-7|TRBV7-2|few
CASSYYGQGGTDYEQYF
TGTGCCAGCAGCTACTACGGACAGGGGGGGACGGATTACGAGCAGTACTTC
>-|TRBJ2-5|TRBV12-3/TRBV12-4|-
CASSLRLGSVETQYF
TGTGCCAGCAGTTTAAGGTTGGGCAGCGTGGAGACCCAGTACTTC
>-|TRBJ1-2|TRBV7-9|few
CASSLVRKNYGYTF
TGTGCCAGCAGCTTAGTCCGAAAAAACTATGGCTACACCTTC
>TRBD1|TRBJ1-2|TRBV29-1|-
CSVESTGQFSNYGYTF
TGCAGCGTTGAAAGCACGGGACAGTTCTCTAACTATGGCTACACCTTC
>-|TRBJ2-7|TRBV20-1|once
CSANRVGDYEQYF
TGCAGTGCGAACAGGGTGGGGGACTACGAGCAGTACTTC
>TRBD2|TRBJ2-1|TRBV10-3|-
CAISETQGTSGGRYNEQFF
TGTGCCATCAGTGAGACCCAGGGGACTAGCGGGGGGAGATACAATGAGCAGTTCTTC
>-|TRBJ2-7|TRBV27|-
CASSPPGYSSYEQYF
TGTGCCAGCAGCCCCCCGGGCTATAGCTCCTACGAGCAGTACTTC
>-|TRBJ2-3|TRBV15|-
CATSTAYTDTQYF
TGTGCCACCAGCACTGCATACACAGATACGCAGTATTTT
>TRBD1|TRBJ2-7|TRBV7-9|few
CASSLQGALRGGTYEQYF
TGTGCCAGCAGCTTACAGGGGGCGTTGAGGGGCGGAACCTACGAGCAGTACTTC
>-|TRBJ2-7|TRBV3-1|-
CASSQVAVPSTYEQYF
TGTGCCAGCAGCCAGGTAGCGGTCCCGTCGACCTACGAGCAGTACTTC
>TRBD2|TRBJ2-1|TRBV6-1|-
CASSRTSGVTYNEQFF
TGTGCCAGCAGTCGGACTAGCGGGGTTACCTACAATGAGCAGTTCTTC
>-|TRBJ2-3|TRBV12-3/TRBV12-4|-
CASRLRGNADTQYF
TGTGCCAGCAGATTAAGGGGGAATGCAGATACGCAGTATTTT
>-|TRBJ2-1|TRBV6-5|few
CASSYGAEQFF
TGTGCCAGCAGTTATGGGGCTGAGCAGTTCTTC
>TRBD1|TRBJ2-7|TRBV5-1|-
CASSSGQAFFPYEQYF
TGCGCCAGCAGCTCGGGACAGGCTTTTTTTCCCTACGAGCAGTACTTC
>-|TRBJ2-2|TRBV7-8|-
CASSLSGRHANTGELFF
TGTGCCAGCAGCTTATCGGGGCGGCACGCGAACACCGGGGAGCTGTTTTTT
>-|TRBJ2-1|TRBV29-1|few
CSVDNEQFF
TGCAGCGTCGACAATGAGCAGTTCTTC
>-|TRBJ2-7|TRBV28|-
CASGRGGGEQYF
TGTGCCAGCGGCCGGGGAGGGGGTGAGCAGTACTTC
>TRBD2|TRBJ2-3|TRBV7-9|-
CASSFIAGNSDTQYF
TGTGCCAGCAGCTTCATAGCGGGGAATTCAGATACGCAGTATTTT
>TRBD1|TRBJ1-1|TRBV12-3/TRBV12-4|-
CASSSRTGRPYTEAFF
TGTGCCAGCAGTTCCCGGACAGGGCGGCCGTACACTGAAGCTTTCTTT
>TRBD2|TRBJ2-3|TRBV27|few
CASSGLAGGSTDTQYF
TGTGCCAGCAGTGGACTAGCGGGGGGAAGCACAGATACGCAGTATTTT
>-|TRBJ1-6|TRBV20-1|few
CSASIGRLGPNSPLHF
TGCAGTGCTAGTATCGGCAGGCTGGGGCCCAATTCACCCCTCCACTTT
>-|TRBJ2-5|TRBV10-1|few
CASSERFGGLETQYF
TGCGCCAGCAGTGAAAGGTTTGGAGGGCTGGAGACCCAGTACTTC
>TRBD1|TRBJ1-5|TRBV4-1|-
CASSQDRTGVRHF
TGCGCCAGCAGCCAAGATCGGACAGGCGTGAGGCATTTT
>-|TRBJ2-3|TRBV12-3/TRBV12-4|-
CASSTLGDTQYF
TGTGCCAGCAGTACCTTGGGAGATACGCAGTATTTT
>TRBD1|TRBJ2-1|TRBV7-2|-
CASSLEGTVGNEQFF
TGTGCCAGCAGCTTAGAAGGGACAGTTGGCAATGAGCAGTTCTTC
>-|TRBJ1-3|TRBV6-5|few
CASSYSSGAGNTIYF
TGTGCCAGCAGTTACTCTTCAGGGGCCGGAAACACCATATATTTT
>TRBD2|TRBJ2-2|TRBV12-3/TRBV12-4|-
CASSGLAGGRTGELFF
TGTGCCAGCAGCGGACTAGCGGGGGGGAGGACCGGGGAGCTGTTTTTT
>-|TRBJ1-2|TRBV29-1|-
CSVEEGFWRGYTF
TGCAGCGTTGAAGAGGGGTTTTGGCGTGGCTACACCTTC
>TRBD1|TRBJ2-2|TRBV12-3/TRBV12-4|-
CASSPWDRASGELFF
TGTGCCAGCAGTCCATGGGACAGGGCGTCCGGGGAGCTGTTTTTT
>-|TRBJ2-1|TRBV5-1|few
CASSPRDGFNEQFF
TGCGCCAGCAGCCCCCGGGACGGATTCAATGAGCAGTTCTTC
>TRBD1|TRBJ2-2|TRBV12-3/TRBV12-4|many
CASSSQDRLTGELFF
TGTGCCAGCAGTTCTCAGGACAGGCTCACCGGGGAGCTGTTTTTT
>-|TRBJ1-1|TRBV9|-
CASSVEGMIDTEAFF
TGTGCCAGCAGCGTAGAAGGTATGATCGACACTGAAGCTTTCTTT
>-|TRBJ1-5|TRBV5-1|-
CASSLEGQPNQPQHF
TGCGCCAGCAGCTTGGAAGGACAGCCAAATCAGCCCCAGCATTTT
>-|TRBJ2-3|TRBV20-1|-
CSARGFWATDTQYF
TGCAGTGCTAGGGGTTTCTGGGCCACAGATACGCAGTATTTT
>-|TRBJ1-1|TRBV5-1|few
CASSGGRVRATEAFF
TGCGCCAGCAGCGGAGGACGGGTAAGGGCCACTGAAGCTTTCTTT
>TRBD2|TRBJ2-7|TRBV3-1|-
CASSHLTSGDPYEQYF
TGTGCCAGCAGCCACCTGACTAGCGGCGATCCCTACGAGCAGTACTTC
>-|TRBJ2-1|TRBV10-3|-
CAISESAAYNEQFF
TGTGCCATCAGTGAGTCAGCGGCATACAATGAGCAGTTCTTC
>-|TRBJ2-5|TRBV15|-
CATSRRWARETQYF
TGTGCCACCAGCAGGCGATGGGCCCGAGAGACCCAGTACTTC
>-|TRBJ2-2|TRBV12-3/TRBV12-4|-
CASTSHPIDTGELFF
TGTGCCAGCACCTCCCATCCGATCGACACCGGGGAGCTGTTTTTT
>TRBD1|TRBJ2-4|TRBV18|-
CASSPSGGRNIQYF
TGTGCCAGCTCACCATCAGGGGGCCGGAACATTCAGTACTTC
>-|TRBJ2-7|TRBV12-3/TRBV12-4|-
CASSLNPPEQYF
TGTGCCAGCAGTTTAAACCCTCCGGAGCAGTACTTC
>-|TRBJ2-1|TRBV5-8|many
CASSPRGASYNEQFF
TGTGCCAGCAGCCCGAGAGGGGCGAGCTACAATGAGCAGTTCTTC
>-|TRBJ2-1|TRBV7-2|-
CASSLVVGDEQFF
TGTGCCAGCAGCTTAGTTGTGGGGGATGAGCAGTTCTTC
>-|TRBJ2-7|TRBV20-1|-
CSARESSYEQYF
TGCAGTGCTAGAGAGAGCTCCTACGAGCAGTACTTC
>-|TRBJ2-5|TRBV12-3/TRBV12-4|few
CASSLGPREETQYF
TGTGCCAGCAGTTTAGGGCCCCGCGAAGAGACCCAGTACTTC
>-|TRBJ1-5|TRBV4-1|-
CASSQGTSRSNQPQHF
TGCGCCAGCAGCCAGGGGACATCCCGGAGCAATCAGCCCCAGCATTTT
>-|TRBJ2-7|TRBV5-5|few
CASFAGGGEQYF
TGTGCCAGCTTTGCCGGGGGCGGCGAGCAGTACTTC
>TRBD1|TRBJ2-1|TRBV7-2|-
CASSPIGGRWGHNEQFF
TGTGCCAGCAGCCCCATAGGGGGCCGGTGGGGGCACAATGAGCAGTTCTTC